Listed here are 25 T cell receptor beta chains from one sample, sequenced in a study of blood T cell repertoires in COVID-19. The method was immunoSEQ multiplex PCR; TCRdb's version includes in-frame clones alone and lacks a portion of them. Of fewer than 400,000 clones listed, 83% are singletons. Sequenced sample: peripheral blood. The receptors stem from a man aged 25-40 years with active or convalescent COVID-19.

This chain uses TRBV4-2 with TRBJ1-4; D is perhaps TRBD1 (6 bases). Trimming shortened V by 7 bases and J by 0 bases, and 18 bases separated the two germline ends. This CDR3 has 17 amino acids. Germline-derived CDR1 and CDR2 are LGHNA and YNFKEQ. The DNA for the CDR3 is TGTGCCAGCATCGAAGGTGGTAGGACAGCAACTAATGAAAAACTGTTTTTT. It is translated as CASIEGGRTATNEKLFF.

This clone was detected only a few times. The chain links TRBV7-3 to TRBJ2-2; D gene ambiguous. Germline CDR1 and CDR2: SGHTA and FQGTGA. The CDR3 contains 15 residues. V was shortened by 0 bases and J by 1 base, with 6 bases between the two germline ends. CDR3 DNA: TGTGCCAGCAGCTTAACTATCGGGAACACCGGGGAGCTGTTTTTT. Translation: CASSLTIGNTGELFF.

V gene TRBV5-1 combines with J gene TRBJ2-4; TRBD2 agrees at 9 bases. Trimming cost V 2 bases and J 0 bases; bases outside gene matches: 3. The CDR3 covers 16 residues. Germline V gene sequence: CDR1 SGHRS, CDR2 YFSETQ. The CDR3 bases are TGCGCCAGCAGCTTTGGCGGGGGGGAAGCCAAAAACATTCAGTACTTC. The encoded protein is CASSFGGGEAKNIQYF.

This clone is a singleton in its sample. The V gene is TRBV5-6, the J gene TRBJ2-1; 10 bases line up with TRBD2. Germline V gives CDR1 SGHDT, CDR2 YYEEEE. This CDR3 is 17 amino acids long. V lost 0 bases, J lost 5 bases, and 8 bases stayed unmatched. The CDR3 region has the DNA TGTGCCAGCAGCTTGGCCAAGGGACTAGCGACCCACAATGAGCAGTTCTTC. Its translation: CASSLAKGLATHNEQFF.

There are a few counts of this clone. The chain has TRBV5-6 and TRBJ1-3; a weak D match, TRBD1 (5 bases). The CDR3 is 17 residues long. The V and J ends lost 2 bases and 0 bases respectively, with 15 bases between them. In germline, CDR1 is SGHDT, CDR2 YYEEEE. The CDR3 DNA reads TGTGCCAGCAGCTTTTTGCAGGGTGGGCTCTCTGGAAACACCATATATTTT. This gives the protein CASSFLQGGLSGNTIYF.

This chain joins TRBV27 and TRBJ2-3; TRBD2 agrees at 7 bases. The germline V gene has CDR1 MNHEY and CDR2 SMNVEV (reference sequence). V shed 5 bases and J 6 bases; nucleotides not matched to a gene: 8. The CDR3 runs 14 residues. For the CDR3, the DNA is TGTGCCAGCAGTATGGGAGCGGGATGGGATACGCAGTATTTT. Translation gives CASSMGAGWDTQYF.

This chain joins TRBV5-1 and TRBJ1-2; D is perhaps TRBD1 (5 bases). Trimming took 4 bases from V and 4 from J, leaving 14 bases between them. Per germline, CDR1 SGHRS and CDR2 YFSETQ. The CDR3 has 14 residues. The CDR3 bases are TGCGCCAGCAGCCCCTGGGGGGGACTCTATGGCTACACCTTC. It translates to CASSPWGGLYGYTF.

The chain has TRBV7-9 and TRBJ1-2; D is unclear. This CDR3 has 14 amino acids. V was shortened by 4 bases and J by 5 bases, with 14 bases between the two germline ends. Germline CDR1 and CDR2: SEHNR and FQNEAQ (reference sequence). CDR3 coding DNA: TGTGCCAGCAGCTCATTAGAGGGCCTTTATGGCTACACCTTC. Protein: CASSSLEGLYGYTF. Complete variable domain (other parts from reference TRBV7-9 and TRBJ1-2): DTGVSQNPRHKITKRGQNVTFRCDPISEHNRLYWYRQTLGQGPEFLTYFQNEAQLEKSRLLSDRFSAERPKGSFSTLEIQRTEQGDSAMYLCASSSLEGLYGYTFGSGTRLTVV.

The rearrangement links TRBV6-1 to TRBJ2-3, with 10 nucleotides matching TRBD2. The CDR3 is 16 amino acids. The germline V gene encodes CDR1 MNHNS and CDR2 SASEGT. V lost 1 base and J lost 7; bases outside the gene matches: 8. The CDR3 sequence: CASSEELAGIGYTQYF. CDR3 DNA sequence: TGTGCCAGCAGTGAAGAACTAGCGGGGATTGGGTATACGCAGTATTTT.

This sequence joins TRBV5-1 and TRBJ1-2, with a possible D match to TRBD1 (5 bases). Germline assignment: CDR1 SGHRS and CDR2 YFSETQ. Trimming left V 4 bases short and J 0 bases short, with 10 bases between. The CDR3 is made up of 14 amino acids. The CDR3: CASSLDIPNYGYTF. In DNA form, the CDR3 reads TGCGCCAGCAGCCTGGACATACCTAACTATGGCTACACCTTC.

This chain uses TRBV29-1 with TRBJ2-7; D perhaps matches TRBD2 (5 bases). CDR1 is SQVTM and CDR2 is ANQGSEA in the germline V gene. This CDR3 spans 14 amino acids. Trimming cost V 7 bases and J 0 bases, with 16 bases left between them. CDR3 coding DNA: TGCAGCGAGCCTAAGCGGCCCAGCTCCTACGAGCAGTACTTC. Amino acid sequence: CSEPKRPSSYEQYF.

V is TRBV7-8 and J is TRBJ1-5; D gene ambiguous. V lost 1 base, J lost 4 bases, and 5 bases lay in between. The germline CDR1 and CDR2 sequences are SGHVS and FQNEAQ. CDR3 length: 13 residues. CDR3 sequence reads: CASSLVGNQPQHF. Here the CDR3 DNA reads TGTGCCAGCAGCTTAGTCGGGAATCAGCCCCAGCATTTT.

The chain has TRBV5-1 and TRBJ2-5; D may be TRBD2 (6 bases). Germline-derived CDR1 and CDR2 are SGHRS and YFSETQ. Trimming took off 4 bases at V and 2 bases at J, with 12 bases between the two ends. The CDR3 is 14 residues long. CDR3 DNA: TGCGCCAGCAGCCCGGGGGACTTTCAAGAGACCCAGTACTTC. This encodes CASSPGDFQETQYF.

As concerns this clone: Other DNA sequences in the same sample also yield this CDR3. The chain carries TRBV7-3 and TRBJ2-1, with 9 bases aligning to TRBD2. Germline V CDR1 and CDR2: SGHTA, FQGTGA. There are 15 residues in the CDR3. V trimming: 2 bases; J trimming: 4 bases; junction bases outside the gene matches: 3. The CDR3 DNA follows: TGTGCCAGCAGCTTACTAGCGGGACCTTACAATGAGCAGTTCTTC. Translation: CASSLLAGPYNEQFF. The full variable domain, in which reference TRBV7-3 and TRBJ2-1 provide the parts outside the CDR3, is GAGVSQTPSNKVTEKGKYVELRCDPISGHTALYWYRQSLGQGPEFLIYFQGTGAADDSGLPNDRFFAVRPEGSVSTLKIQRTERGDSAVYLCASSLLAGPYNEQFFGPGTRLTVL.

The chain joins TRBV7-2 to TRBJ1-5; the match to TRBD1 covers 12 bases. The CDR3 is 16 residues long. Germline lookup yields CDR1 SGHTA and CDR2 FQGNSA. V was clipped by 3 bases and J by 2 bases; unmatched bases: 2. CDR3 nucleotides: TGTGCCAGCAGCTTGGGACAGGGGGCAGGCAATCAGCCCCAGCATTTT. Translation gives CASSLGQGAGNQPQHF.

The CDR3 protein is CSVEWTSGRIYEQYF. In DNA, the CDR3 is TGCAGCGTTGAATGGACTAGCGGGAGAATATACGAGCAGTACTTC. The chain employs TRBV29-1 and TRBJ2-7; 13 nucleotides agree with TRBD2. Germline V gene lookup returns CDR1 SQVTM and CDR2 ANQGSEA. CDR3 length: 15 amino acids. V was pared by 2 bases and J by 4 bases, with 5 bases of the junction left unmatched.

The rearrangement uses TRBV18 and TRBJ1-5, with TRBD1 matching 7 bases. Germline loops: CDR1 KGHSH, CDR2 LQKENI. The V segment lost 2 bases and the J segment 7 bases; nucleotides outside the gene matches: 11. CDR3 length: 16 residues. The CDR3 nucleotides read TGTGCCAGCTCACCAACGATCGAGGGGGCTCTCCAGCCCCAGCATTTT. This gives the protein CASSPTIEGALQPQHF.

The rearrangement links TRBV18 to TRBJ2-7; 7 nucleotides align to TRBD1. Losses at the gene ends were 2 bases for V and 6 bases for J; bases not matched to a gene: 13. The CDR3 consists of 16 residues. CDR1 and CDR2 (germline): KGHSH, LQKENI. The CDR3 loop reads CASSPSNRGGTSEQYF. The DNA for the CDR3 is TGTGCCAGCTCACCAAGCAACAGGGGTGGAACTAGCGAGCAGTACTTC.

The rearrangement joins TRBV28 to TRBJ2-5; 9 bases align to TRBD2. Per the germline V gene, CDR1 is MDHEN and CDR2 is SYDVKM. The CDR3 loop spans 16 amino acids. The junction had 9 bases not matched to a gene; V was cut back by 4 bases and J by 3 bases. The CDR3 sequence: CASSSRLAASKETQYF. As DNA, the CDR3 is TGTGCCAGCAGTTCAAGACTAGCGGCCTCGAAAGAGACCCAGTACTTC. The whole variable domain, filled in from reference TRBV28 and TRBJ2-5, reads DVKVTQSSRYLVKRTGEKVFLECVQDMDHENMFWYRQDPGLGLRLIYFSYDVKMKEKGDIPEGYSVSREKKERFSLILESASTNQTSMYLCASSSRLAASKETQYFGPGTRLLVL.

V is TRBV4-1 and J is TRBJ2-1; no firm D call. This CDR3 spans 16 amino acids. V lost 4 bases, J lost 4 bases, and 17 bases lay in between. Germline lookup yields CDR1 MGHRA and CDR2 YSYEKL. The CDR3 region is CASSLPAETAYNEQFF. The CDR3 DNA is TGCGCCAGCAGCCTCCCCGCGGAAACGGCTTACAATGAGCAGTTCTTC.

This clone was detected only once. This sequence joins TRBV28 and TRBJ1-5; maybe TRBD1 (6 bases). The V gene's germline CDR1 is MDHEN and CDR2 SYDVKM. The V and J ends lost 5 bases and 3 bases respectively, with 11 bases between them. The CDR3 extends over 14 amino acids. CDR3 sequence (DNA): TGTGCCAGCAGTCCTACAGGGTACAATCAGCCCCAGCATTTT. Protein sequence: CASSPTGYNQPQHF.

The gene calls are TRBV20-1 and TRBJ2-7; D is unresolved. CDR3 length: 11 amino acids. Trimming removed 3 bases at V and 6 bases at J, with 9 bases between. Germline V gives CDR1 DFQATT, CDR2 SNEGSKA (reference sequence). CDR3 DNA: TGCAGTGCTAGTAACCAGGTCGAGCAGTACTTC. It codes for CSASNQVEQYF.

The sample holds a few counts of this clone. The chain combines TRBV12-3 or TRBV12-4 with TRBJ1-5, with D uncertain. V was trimmed by 6 bases and J by 6 bases, leaving 12 bases between them. This CDR3 spans 13 amino acids. CDR3 sequence (DNA): TGTGCCAGCAGCCTAGGTCGGGTTCAGCCCCAGCATTTT. Its translation: CASSLGRVQPQHF.

The rearrangement joins TRBV27 to TRBJ1-4, with 11 bases lining up with TRBD1. This CDR3 is 14 amino acids long. The ends lost 8 bases at V and 6 bases at J; junction bases unmatched: 5. The germline gives CDR1 MNHEY, CDR2 SMNVEV (reference sequence). In DNA form, the CDR3 reads TGTGCCAGCGGGCGGACAGGGGGCCATGAAAAACTGTTTTTT. Amino acid sequence: CASGRTGGHEKLFF.

V is TRBV7-8 and J is TRBJ1-5; unclear D gene. The CDR3 has 16 residues. Germline CDR1 is SGHVS and CDR2 is FQNEAQ. Trimming took off 5 bases at V and 8 bases at J, with 22 bases between the two ends. The DNA for the CDR3 is TGTGCCAGCAGCGGAAGATTAACAGTCGGGGTTGAGCCCCAGCATTTT. Amino acids: CASSGRLTVGVEPQHF.